This T cell receptor (beta chain) was sequenced in a study of shared clonotypes between healthy human individuals. The assay was immunoSEQ multiplex PCR, and TCRdb's table has in-frame clones only and misses some. The sample includes around 2.1 million clones, about 93% seen only once; the top ten take around 1.7%. This clone is a singleton in its sample. Its matching antigen is unknown. CDR1 SNHLY and CDR2 FYNNEI come from the germline V gene. This CDR3 is built from 16 residues. The V end lost 6 bases, the J end lost 4 bases, and 18 bases lay between the germline ends. CD8 cells regarded as naive lacked CD45RO, were positively chosen for CCR7, and omitted terminally differentiated effector memory CD45RA+ cells. General study findings and limits: The donor pool, a small one, limited the genetic and exposure-history diversity represented.

Source material: naive CD8+ T cells from PBMCs. The clonotype comes from a man aged 18 to 29 in good health. Some clones in this sample may be carry-over from other donors' samples. The rearrangement links TRBV2 to TRBJ1-4; perhaps TRBD1 as D (5 bases). The CDR3 here is CASSAKMTEINEKLFF. CDR3 in DNA: TGTGCCAGCAGCGCAAAAATGACAGAGATTAATGAAAAACTGTTTTTT.